The 31 T cell receptor beta chains presented below share a single source sample, sequenced in a study of technical replicates of blood from a handful of donors. Produced via immunoSEQ multiplex PCR; TCRdb's table is partial and in-frame only. This sample has about 83,000 clones, with 92% found just once. What was sequenced was T cells isolated from PBMCs. The receptors originated from a human donor in good health.

The chain recombines TRBV7-9 with TRBJ1-1, with D possibly TRBD1 on 5 matching bases. Looked up from germline, CDR1 is SEHNR and CDR2 is FQNEAQ (reference sequence). Trimming removed 3 bases at V and 7 bases at J, with 15 bases between. The CDR3 runs to 14 residues. CDR3: CASSFRGGAIEAFF. The CDR3 DNA reads TGTGCCAGCAGCTTTAGGGGTGGGGCAATTGAAGCTTTCTTT.

The CDR3 bases are TGTGCCAGCAGCTCCTTTTACAATGAGCAGTTCTTC. Translating gives CASSSFYNEQFF. The chain is built from TRBV7-9 and TRBJ2-1; the D is unclear. Trimming took off 4 bases at V and 4 bases at J, with 5 bases between the two ends. Germline CDR1 and CDR2: SEHNR and FQNEAQ (reference sequence). This CDR3 region has 12 residues.

The V call is TRBV2, the J call TRBJ2-1; D might be TRBD1 (5 bases). Germline-derived CDR1 and CDR2 are SNHLY and FYNNEI. The CDR3 loop spans 12 amino acids. The V gene lost 7 bases and the J gene lost 8 bases, with 12 bases spanning the gap. This CDR3 is CASTGRADEQFF. In DNA, the CDR3 is TGTGCCAGCACGGGCAGGGCTGATGAGCAGTTCTTC.

The J gene is TRBJ2-4, the V gene TRBV4-1; weak D call: TRBD1 (5 bases). The germline gives CDR1 MGHRA, CDR2 YSYEKL. V was trimmed by 1 base and J by 0 bases, leaving 16 bases between them. The CDR3 consists of 18 residues. The CDR3, as DNA: TGCGCCAGCAGCCAAGTCGGTTCGACAGTATTAGCCAAAAACATTCAGTACTTC. This gives the protein CASSQVGSTVLAKNIQYF.

The chain combines TRBV28 with TRBJ1-4, with 11 positions matching TRBD1. This CDR3 has 16 amino acids. V trimming: 8 bases; J trimming: 3 bases; junction bases outside the gene matches: 8. The germline gives CDR1 MDHEN, CDR2 SYDVKM. CDR3 DNA: TGTGCCAGCCGGACAGGGGGCGTGCGGCCTAATGAAAAACTGTTTTTT. It yields the protein CASRTGGVRPNEKLFF.

The V and J genes are TRBV6-1 and TRBJ2-1; the D is unclear. Germline V gene data show CDR1 as MNHNS and CDR2 as SASEGT. The CDR3 contains 13 residues. V lost 2 bases and J lost 3, with 5 bases in between. In nucleotides, the CDR3 is TGTGCCAGCAGTGAACGCGTCTACAATGAGCAGTTCTTC. It translates to CASSERVYNEQFF.

The chain joins TRBV11-2 to TRBJ2-1, with TRBD2 matching 10 bases. V gave up 7 bases and J gave up 4 bases; unmatched junction bases: 16. CDR3 size: 18 residues. The germline CDR1 and CDR2 sequences are SGHAT and FQNNGV. The CDR3 region is CASIQGASGSGGYNEQFF. The CDR3, as DNA: TGTGCCAGCATTCAGGGGGCTAGCGGGAGTGGGGGGTACAATGAGCAGTTCTTC.

The rearrangement uses TRBV27 and TRBJ2-2; D may be TRBD1 (6 bases). There are 15 residues in the CDR3. Germline V gives CDR1 MNHEY, CDR2 SMNVEV (reference sequence). V was shortened by 6 bases and J by 5 bases, with 16 bases between the two germline ends. CDR3 region: CASRTLGQQTGELFF. CDR3 nucleotides: TGTGCCAGCAGGACACTAGGACAGCAGACCGGGGAGCTGTTTTTT.

The chain combines TRBV7-9 with TRBJ2-1, with TRBD2 matching over 7 bases. The V segment lost 1 base and the J segment 15 bases; nucleotides outside the gene matches: 9. Germline CDR1 SEHNR, CDR2 FQNEAQ (reference sequence). The CDR3 length is 13 residues. CDR3 nucleotide sequence: TGTGCCAGCAGCTTAGGTGCGGGAGTCTGTCCGTTCTTC. This codes for CASSLGAGVCPFF.

The CDR3 coding sequence is TGTGCCAGCAGCGTAGTCGGCAGGGGAAATTCACCCCTCCACTTT. As protein: CASSVVGRGNSPLHF. J is TRBJ1-6 and V is TRBV9, with TRBD1 as a possible D gene (6 bases). In germline, CDR1 is SGDLS, CDR2 YYNGEE. CDR3 size: 15 residues. Trimming pared 0 bases from V and 7 bases from J, leaving 11 bases between.

The chain combines TRBV7-9 with TRBJ1-2; D ambiguous. Germline CDR1 and CDR2: SEHNR and FQNEAQ (reference sequence). The CDR3 has 12 amino acids. V lost 5 bases, J lost 3 bases, and 7 bases lay in between. The CDR3 here is CASSRTDYGYTF. The CDR3 region has the DNA TGTGCCAGCAGCCGCACAGACTATGGCTACACCTTC.

This CDR3 is CASSIGIGGRNQPQHF. The CDR3 DNA reads as TGTGCCAGTAGTATAGGTATTGGCGGTCGCAATCAGCCCCAGCATTTT. The chain is built from TRBV19 and TRBJ1-5; D is unclear. This CDR3 region has 16 residues. Germline CDR1 reads LNHDA; CDR2 reads SQIVND (reference sequence). Trimming removed 1 base at V and 2 bases at J, with 12 bases between.

The count of this clone is one. V and J are TRBV10-3 and TRBJ2-7; 9 bases agree with TRBD1. Germline values: CDR1 ENHRY, CDR2 SYGVKD. The CDR3 runs to 15 residues. V trimming: 6 bases; J trimming: 3 bases; junction bases outside the gene matches: 9. CDR3 protein: CAIRGLTGGGYEQYF. The CDR3 DNA reads TGTGCCATCAGGGGGCTGACAGGGGGTGGCTACGAGCAGTACTTC.

Written as DNA, the CDR3 is TGCGCCAGCAGCACGGGGGGGTTCCAAGAGACCCAGTACTTC. Protein: CASSTGGFQETQYF. The chain couples TRBV5-1 to TRBJ2-5, with 8 bases identical to TRBD2. The CDR3 covers 14 residues. The V gene's germline CDR1 is SGHRS and CDR2 YFSETQ. Unmatched junction bases numbered 3, after V lost 4 bases and J lost 1 base.

The CDR3 DNA reads as TGTGCCAGCAGTTTGGTTAGGAACACTGAAGCTTTCTTT. It specifies CASSLVRNTEAFF. The chain couples TRBV28 to TRBJ1-1; D not certain. The V gene's germline CDR1 is MDHEN and CDR2 SYDVKM. The V end was cut by 3 bases, the J end by 1 base, with 6 bases between. CDR3 length: 13 residues.

The V gene is TRBV28, the J gene TRBJ1-5; D unclear. Trimming cost V 8 bases and J 0 bases, with 5 bases left between them. Germline V gene data show CDR1 as MDHEN and CDR2 as SYDVKM. CDR3 size: 12 residues. CDR3 sequence: CASFLSNQPQHF. For the CDR3, the DNA is TGTGCCAGCTTCCTTAGCAATCAGCCCCAGCATTTT.

The chain joins TRBV19 to TRBJ1-5; 9 positions match TRBD1. The CDR3 length is 14 residues. The germline V gene encodes CDR1 LNHDA and CDR2 SQIVND (reference sequence). The trim removed 6 bases at V and 4 bases at J, leaving 4 bases unmatched. The CDR3 loop reads CASRWTGDNQPQHF. Here the CDR3 DNA reads TGTGCCAGTAGGTGGACAGGGGATAATCAGCCCCAGCATTTT. The whole variable domain, remainder taken from reference TRBV19 and TRBJ1-5, is DGGITQSPKYLFRKEGQNVTLSCEQNLNHDAMYWYRQDPGQGLRLIYYSQIVNDFQKGDIAEGYSVSREKKESFPLTVTSAQKNPTAFYLCASRWTGDNQPQHFGDGTRLSIL.

This chain links TRBV2 with TRBJ1-1; D remains unclear. Germline loops: CDR1 SNHLY, CDR2 FYNNEI. V was pared by 3 bases and J by 8 bases, with 4 bases between. This CDR3 region has 10 residues. CDR3 protein: CASSDGEAFF. CDR3 bases: TGTGCCAGCAGTGACGGGGAAGCTTTCTTT.

The rearrangement joins TRBV2 to TRBJ2-3; 8 bases match TRBD1. The V and J ends lost 6 bases and 2 bases, in that order; junction bases with no gene match: 4. The CDR3 is 14 residues long. CDR1 is SNHLY, CDR2 FYNNEI, per germline. CDR3 sequence (DNA): TGTGCCAGCAGGGGGGGACAGGCCACAGATACGCAGTATTTT. It translates to CASRGGQATDTQYF.

This clone was detected only once. The chain combines TRBV2 with TRBJ2-3; D may be TRBD2 (6 bases). The CDR3 is made up of 13 amino acids. CDR1 and CDR2 (germline): SNHLY, FYNNEI. V lost 8 bases and J 0 bases, leaving 9 bases between the germline ends. In DNA form, the CDR3 reads TGTGCCAGCTGCGGGGTGAGCACAGATACGCAGTATTTT. Translated, it gives CASCGVSTDTQYF.

The sample holds one count of this clone. The chain carries TRBV27 and TRBJ1-5, with a weak D call TRBD1 (5 bases). V lost 2 bases and J 0 bases, leaving 8 bases between the germline ends. From germline, CDR1 is MNHEY and CDR2 SMNVEV (reference sequence). The CDR3 consists of 15 residues. The CDR3 sequence is CASSLDSYSNQPQHF. CDR3 sequence (DNA): TGTGCCAGCAGTTTAGACAGCTATAGCAATCAGCCCCAGCATTTT.

This clone was counted a single time. The chain combines TRBV6-1 with TRBJ1-3; D not resolved. This CDR3 spans 14 amino acids. In germline, CDR1 is MNHNS, CDR2 SASEGT. Trimming pared 8 bases from V and 2 bases from J, leaving 13 bases between. CDR3 nucleotide sequence: TGTGCCAGCCACGAGGCTACGACTGGAAACACCATATATTTT. Protein: CASHEATTGNTIYF.

The V call is TRBV30, the J call TRBJ1-1; D remains unclear. CDR3 size: 15 residues. V dropped 3 bases and J dropped 11 bases, with 25 bases sitting between them. Germline CDR1 and CDR2: GTSNPN and SVGIG (reference sequence). CDR3 sequence (DNA): TGTGCCTGGAGCCCCACCCCATGGGTCCGGATGAGGGCTTTCTTT. This sequence encodes CAWSPTPWVRMRAFF.

V gene TRBV28 combines with J gene TRBJ1-2, with D possibly TRBD1 on 5 matching bases. Trimming cost V 5 bases and J 1 base, with 20 bases left between them. The CDR3 is 17 amino acids. From germline, CDR1 is MDHEN and CDR2 SYDVKM. The DNA of the CDR3 is TGTGCCAGCAGTCCCCTCCCCTTCAGGGTACTTAACTATGGCTACACCTTC. This sequence encodes CASSPLPFRVLNYGYTF.

This clone appeared a few times. The V call is TRBV7-9, the J call TRBJ2-5; 12 bases match TRBD2. Germline CDR1 and CDR2: SEHNR and FQNEAQ (reference sequence). The CDR3 spans 18 residues. Losses at the gene ends were 2 bases for V and 4 bases for J; bases not matched to a gene: 11. The CDR3 DNA reads TGTGCCAGCAGCTTATCTAGCGGGGGGGCCAGAATTCGAGAGACCCAGTACTTC. Residues: CASSLSSGGARIRETQYF. Full variable domain (missing parts from reference TRBV7-9 and TRBJ2-5): DTGVSQNPRHKITKRGQNVTFRCDPISEHNRLYWYRQTLGQGPEFLTYFQNEAQLEKSRLLSDRFSAERPKGSFSTLEIQRTEQGDSAMYLCASSLSSGGARIRETQYFGPGTRLLVL.

The V gene is TRBV11-2, the J gene TRBJ2-1; D may be TRBD2 (5 bases). Germline V lookup: CDR1 SGHAT, CDR2 FQNNGV. V gave up 1 base and J gave up 1 base, with 11 bases separating them. The CDR3 has 16 residues. DNA of the CDR3: TGTGCCAGCAGCTTAGTACCAGCGGAATCCTACAATGAGCAGTTCTTC. Protein product: CASSLVPAESYNEQFF.

The rearrangement joins TRBV28 to TRBJ2-7; a possible D gene is TRBD2 (6 bases). Trimming shortened V by 2 bases and J by 3 bases, and 14 bases separated the two germline ends. The CDR3 sequence is 15 residues long. In germline, CDR1 is MDHEN, CDR2 SYDVKM. Here the CDR3 DNA reads TGTGCCAGCAGTTTAGGAGGGACGGGTAACTACGAGCAGTACTTC. As protein: CASSLGGTGNYEQYF.

This sequence joins TRBV6-1 and TRBJ1-2; D is unresolved. V lost 2 bases and J lost 6, with 13 bases in between. Germline CDR1 MNHNS, CDR2 SASEGT. This CDR3 is built from 14 residues. The CDR3 protein is CASSEQRGFDGYTF. CDR3 DNA: TGTGCCAGCAGTGAACAGAGAGGGTTCGATGGCTACACCTTC.

The chain links TRBV5-1 to TRBJ2-7; TRBD2 matches at 11 bases. Trimming removed 3 bases from V and 5 bases from J; junction bases left unmatched: 7. CDR1 is SGHRS and CDR2 is YFSETQ in the germline V gene. The CDR3 runs to 15 residues. Written as DNA, the CDR3 is TGCGCCAGCAGCTCTATAGCGGGAGGGCCTAACGAGCAGTACTTC. Protein sequence: CASSSIAGGPNEQYF.

The rearrangement joins TRBV15 to TRBJ1-2; 10 bases line up with TRBD1. CDR1 and CDR2 from the germline V gene are LNHNV and YYDKDF (reference sequence). The CDR3 extends over 14 amino acids. The junction had 6 bases not matched to a gene; V was cut back by 8 bases and J by 3 bases. As DNA, the CDR3 is TGTGCCACCGTCCCGGACAGGGGGTACTATGGCTACACCTTC. Amino acid sequence: CATVPDRGYYGYTF.

The J gene is TRBJ2-1, the V gene TRBV7-9; 11 positions match TRBD2. CDR1 is SEHNR and CDR2 is FQNEAQ in the germline V gene (reference sequence). There are 16 residues in the CDR3. V shed 1 base and J 4 bases; nucleotides not matched to a gene: 3. The CDR3 coding sequence is TGTGCCAGCAGCTTAGACCTAGCGGGAGGATACAATGAGCAGTTCTTC. Protein product: CASSLDLAGGYNEQFF.